Each of the 23 T cell receptor beta chains below was sequenced from the same sample in a study of early T cells in non-severe SARS-CoV-2 infection. Each CDR3 protein gets one entry after TCRdb re-called the 5' RACE reads with MiXCR. The table lists more than 75,000 distinct CDR3 sequences, under 15% of them singletons. Sequencing used whole blood. The receptor source for this set is an adult who was a healthcare worker with PCR-confirmed SARS-CoV-2 infection or an uninfected control (not recorded which).

This clonotype has a count of ten or more. The chain is built from TRBV9 and TRBJ1-1; the D is unclear. The CDR3 runs to 14 residues. CDR1 and CDR2 (germline): SGDLS, YYNGEE. V lost 0 bases and J 1 base, leaving 7 bases between the germline ends. The CDR3: CASSVVPRNTEAFF. The CDR3, as DNA: TGTGCCAGCAGCGTAGTACCCAGGAACACTGAAGCTTTCTTT.

This clonotype came up a few times. The chain joins TRBV7-6 to TRBJ1-4; no definite D call. The length of the CDR3 is 13 residues. Germline assignment: CDR1 SGHVS and CDR2 FNYEAQ. The V end lost 1 base, the J end lost 7 bases, and 7 bases lay between the germline ends. The CDR3 loop is CASSLEDREKLFF. The CDR3 nucleotides are TGTGCCAGCAGCTTAGAAGATCGTGAAAAACTGTTTTTT.

This clonotype came up many times. The chain combines TRBV18 with TRBJ2-3, with 7 bases matching TRBD1. Germline CDR1 and CDR2: KGHSH and LQKENI. This CDR3 region has 14 residues. Trimming at V came to 5 bases and at J to 4 bases, leaving 6 bases not matched to a gene. The CDR3 loop reads CASSAGTVSDTQYF. DNA of the CDR3: TGTGCCAGCTCAGCCGGGACAGTGTCAGATACGCAGTATTTT.

This clonotype appeared many times. J is TRBJ2-7 and V is TRBV24-1; TRBD2 might be the D (6 bases). The CDR3 has 13 residues. V was shortened by 7 bases and J by 2 bases, with 11 bases between the two germline ends. From germline, CDR1 is KGHDR and CDR2 SFDVKD. The CDR3 spells CATSGSITYEQYF. CDR3 nucleotide sequence: TGTGCCACCAGCGGGAGTATAACCTACGAGCAGTACTTC.

This clonotype was seen ten or more times. This chain connects TRBV7-8 to TRBJ2-5; 12 bases map to TRBD2. CDR3 length equals 16 residues. The germline CDR1 and CDR2 sequences are SGHVS and FQNEAQ. J was trimmed by 1 base and V by 5 bases; bases with no gene match: 5. CDR3 sequence: CASSRGLAGFQETQYF. The CDR3 region has the DNA TGTGCCAGCAGCCGAGGACTAGCGGGGTTCCAAGAGACCCAGTACTTC.

This clonotype turned up a few times. This chain uses TRBV29-1 with TRBJ2-3, with 8 bases lining up with TRBD1. J was trimmed by 4 bases and V by 6 bases; bases with no gene match: 3. Germline V gene sequence: CDR1 SQVTM, CDR2 ANQGSEA. The CDR3 contains 12 residues. The CDR3 nucleotides are TGCAGCGTCGGACAGGGCGCAGATACGCAGTATTTT. This sequence encodes CSVGQGADTQYF.

This clonotype was seen a few times. V usage is TRBV27 and J usage is TRBJ2-1; 8 nucleotides align to TRBD2. CDR3 length: 14 residues. CDR1 and CDR2 from the germline V gene are MNHEY and SMNVEV (reference sequence). With 5 bases clipped from V and 6 bases from J, the junction kept 6 bases outside the gene matches. CDR3 sequence: CASSPTSERNEQFF. DNA for the CDR3: TGTGCCAGCAGTCCGACTAGCGAGCGCAATGAGCAGTTCTTC.

Only a few counts were recorded for this clonotype. The chain joins TRBV28 to TRBJ1-1; no clear D gene. Trimming took off 5 bases at V and 6 bases at J, with 19 bases between the two ends. This CDR3 region has 15 residues. Per the germline V gene, CDR1 is MDHEN and CDR2 is SYDVKM. The CDR3 here is CASSLPIVGKAEAFF. The CDR3 DNA follows: TGTGCCAGCAGTCTCCCTATCGTGGGGAAGGCTGAAGCTTTCTTT.

The chain recombines TRBV6-6 with TRBJ1-2; D remains unclear. Germline CDR1 reads MNHNY; CDR2 reads SVGAGI (reference sequence). The CDR3 covers 13 residues. Trimming removed 3 bases from V and 4 bases from J, with 9 bases in between. CDR3 sequence (DNA): TGTGCCAGCAGTTATGGGAGGTCCTATGGCTACACCTTC. Protein product: CASSYGRSYGYTF.

This clonotype has just a few counts. The V call is TRBV28, the J call TRBJ2-7; a possible D gene is TRBD1 (6 bases). The CDR3 runs 15 residues. V was cut by 6 bases and J by 0 bases, with 15 bases left in between. Per germline, CDR1 MDHEN and CDR2 SYDVKM. This CDR3 is CASSPRGTISYEQYF. DNA of the CDR3: TGTGCCAGCAGCCCCAGGGGAACCATCTCCTACGAGCAGTACTTC.

This clonotype was picked up many times. The CDR3 sequence is CASSFLQGTYEQYF. The DNA for the CDR3 is TGTGCCAGCAGTTTCCTCCAGGGGACCTACGAGCAGTACTTC. The rearrangement joins TRBV27 to TRBJ2-7; maybe TRBD1 (6 bases). Germline V CDR1 and CDR2: MNHEY, SMNVEV (reference sequence). Deletions cut 3 bases from V and 2 bases from J, with 11 bases between. This CDR3 has 14 residues.

This clonotype came up a few times. This rearrangement joins TRBV5-4 to TRBJ2-7, with 8 bases matching TRBD2. This CDR3 has 17 amino acids. V lost 1 base to trimming and J lost 1 base; unmatched junction nucleotides: 10. Germline loops: CDR1 SGHNT, CDR2 YYREEE (reference sequence). DNA for the CDR3: TGTGCCAGCAGCTTGACCCTTCTAGCGGGTTTATCCTACGAGCAGTACTTC. Residues: CASSLTLLAGLSYEQYF.

In the case of this clonotype: This sequence may be a read error, since a much larger clone differs from it by one base. J is TRBJ2-7 and V is TRBV14; 12 bases match TRBD1. This CDR3 contains 14 residues. CDR1 and CDR2 (germline): SGHDN, FVKESK. V gave up 4 bases and J gave up 6 bases; unmatched junction bases: 4. Here the CDR3 DNA reads TGTGCCAGCAGCCCCGGGACAGGGGGCAGCGAGCAGTACTTC. It specifies CASSPGTGGSEQYF.

This clonotype has a count of ten or more. The chain combines TRBV12-3 or TRBV12-4 with TRBJ1-2, with TRBD1 matching 7 bases. Trimming took 6 bases from V and 2 from J; bases not matched to a gene: 9. The length of the CDR3 is 15 residues. The CDR3 DNA reads as TGTGCCAGCAGGTCCACCGGGACAGCGAACTATGGCTACACCTTC. It codes for CASRSTGTANYGYTF.

This clonotype appeared a few times. The J gene is TRBJ1-1, the V gene TRBV7-9; D is unresolved. Looked up from germline, CDR1 is SEHNR and CDR2 is FQNEAQ (reference sequence). The CDR3 is 13 residues long. V was trimmed by 3 bases and J by 0 bases, leaving 5 bases between them. Here the CDR3 reads CASSFGMNTEAFF. The CDR3, as DNA: TGTGCCAGCAGCTTCGGAATGAACACTGAAGCTTTCTTT.

The gene calls are TRBV5-1 and TRBJ1-2; D may be TRBD1 (5 bases). The CDR3 length is 14 residues. The V end lost 3 bases, the J end lost 4 bases, and 13 bases lay between the germline ends. Germline values: CDR1 SGHRS, CDR2 YFSETQ. This chain's CDR3 is CASSSYAGGYGYTF. Here the CDR3 DNA reads TGCGCCAGCAGCTCCTATGCTGGGGGCTATGGCTACACCTTC.

Many counts were recorded for this clonotype. The V call is TRBV27, the J call TRBJ1-1, with 8 bases lining up with TRBD1. Unmatched junction bases numbered 6, after V lost 2 bases and J lost 4 bases. The CDR3 contains 15 residues. Germline V gene data show CDR1 as MNHEY and CDR2 as SMNVEV (reference sequence). The CDR3 DNA sequence: TGTGCCAGCAGTTTAGGGACAGGACGGGGCACTGAAGCTTTCTTT. Protein product: CASSLGTGRGTEAFF.

This clonotype was found a few times. V usage is TRBV20-1 and J usage is TRBJ2-7; 8 nucleotides agree with TRBD1. There are 13 residues in the CDR3. Germline assignment: CDR1 DFQATT and CDR2 SNEGSKA (reference sequence). The V gene end was trimmed by 0 bases and the J gene end by 6 bases; junction bases not matched to a gene: 4. The DNA for the CDR3 is TGCAGTGCTAGAGATCAAACAGGGGGCGAGCAGTACTTC. It specifies CSARDQTGGEQYF.

The chain carries TRBV10-2 and TRBJ1-1; no firm D call. The CDR3 consists of 13 residues. Germline CDR1 reads WSHSY; CDR2 reads SAAADI. With 3 bases removed from V and 4 bases from J, the gap between germline ends came to 9 bases. CDR3 protein: CASSDSKSTEAFF. In nucleotides, the CDR3 is TGCGCCAGCAGTGATAGCAAATCCACTGAAGCTTTCTTT.

This sequence joins TRBV12-3 or TRBV12-4 and TRBJ1-4, with TRBD1 as a possible D gene (5 bases). V was cut by 3 bases and J by 6 bases, with 17 bases left in between. CDR3 length equals 16 residues. In DNA form, the CDR3 reads TGTGCCAGCAGTTTGGGGACCCGCGGGTCATATGAAAAACTGTTTTTT. It encodes CASSLGTRGSYEKLFF.

In this sample, this clonotype turned up a few times. This sequence joins TRBV6-6 and TRBJ2-3; 10 bases map to TRBD2. V gave up 6 bases and J gave up 2 bases; unmatched junction bases: 5. The CDR3 consists of 15 residues. Germline assignment: CDR1 MNHNY and CDR2 SVGAGI (reference sequence). This CDR3 is CASRGSGRATDTQYF. In DNA, the CDR3 is TGTGCCAGCAGAGGAAGCGGGAGGGCCACAGATACGCAGTATTTT.

The V and J genes are TRBV20-1 and TRBJ1-5; D is undetermined. CDR1 is DFQATT, CDR2 SNEGSKA, per germline (reference sequence). This CDR3 region has 17 residues. Trimming cost V 2 bases and J 0 bases, with 17 bases left between them. CDR3 loop: CSARRIGLADSNQPQHF. CDR3 bases: TGCAGTGCTAGACGGATTGGGCTCGCGGATAGCAATCAGCCCCAGCATTTT.

This clonotype was recorded at least ten times. The chain couples TRBV6-2 or TRBV6-3 to TRBJ2-1, with 9 bases identical to TRBD2. The CDR3 totals 17 residues. Germline V lookup: CDR1 MNHEY, CDR2 SVGEGT. Trimming cost V 1 base and J 3 bases; bases outside gene matches: 7. CDR3 sequence: CASSYYAGGYFYNEQFF. CDR3 DNA sequence: TGTGCCAGCAGTTACTACGCGGGGGGGTATTTCTACAATGAGCAGTTCTTC.